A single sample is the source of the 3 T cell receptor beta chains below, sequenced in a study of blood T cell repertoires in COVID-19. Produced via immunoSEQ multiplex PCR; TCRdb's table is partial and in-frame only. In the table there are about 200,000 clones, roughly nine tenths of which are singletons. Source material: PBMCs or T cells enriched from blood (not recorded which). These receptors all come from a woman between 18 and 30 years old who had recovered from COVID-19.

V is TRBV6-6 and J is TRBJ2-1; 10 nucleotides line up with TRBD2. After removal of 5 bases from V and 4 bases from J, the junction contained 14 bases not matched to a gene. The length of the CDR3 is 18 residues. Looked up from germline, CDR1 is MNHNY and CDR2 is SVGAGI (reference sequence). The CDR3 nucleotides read TGTGCCAGCAGTCAGGCTAGCGGGGGTAAGGGCTGGTACAATGAGCAGTTCTTC. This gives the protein CASSQASGGKGWYNEQFF.

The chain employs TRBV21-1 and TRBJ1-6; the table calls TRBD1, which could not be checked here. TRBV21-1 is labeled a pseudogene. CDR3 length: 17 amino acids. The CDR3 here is CASSKERTGGFDSPLHF. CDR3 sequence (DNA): TGTGCCAGCAGCAAAGAGCGAACAGGTGGCTTTGATTCACCCCTCCACTTT.

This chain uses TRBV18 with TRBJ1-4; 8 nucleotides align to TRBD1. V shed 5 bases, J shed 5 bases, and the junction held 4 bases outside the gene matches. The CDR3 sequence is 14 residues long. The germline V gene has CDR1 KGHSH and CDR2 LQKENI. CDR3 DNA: TGTGCCAGCTCAACCACAGGGGGGAATGAAAAACTGTTTTTT. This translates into CASSTTGGNEKLFF.